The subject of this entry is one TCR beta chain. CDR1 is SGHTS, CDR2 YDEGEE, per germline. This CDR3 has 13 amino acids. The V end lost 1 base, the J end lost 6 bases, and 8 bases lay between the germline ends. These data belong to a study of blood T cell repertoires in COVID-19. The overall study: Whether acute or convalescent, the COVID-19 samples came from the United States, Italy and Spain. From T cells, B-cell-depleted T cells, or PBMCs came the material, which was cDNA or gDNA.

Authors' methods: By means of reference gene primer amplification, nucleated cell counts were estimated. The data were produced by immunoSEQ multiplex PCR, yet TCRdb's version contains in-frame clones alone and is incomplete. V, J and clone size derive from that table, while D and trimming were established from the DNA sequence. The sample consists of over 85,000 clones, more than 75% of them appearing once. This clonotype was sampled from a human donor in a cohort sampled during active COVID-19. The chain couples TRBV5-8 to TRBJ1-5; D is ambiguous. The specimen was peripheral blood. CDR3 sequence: CASSLPGSQPQHF. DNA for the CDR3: TGTGCCAGCAGCTTGCCCGGGAGTCAGCCCCAGCATTTT.